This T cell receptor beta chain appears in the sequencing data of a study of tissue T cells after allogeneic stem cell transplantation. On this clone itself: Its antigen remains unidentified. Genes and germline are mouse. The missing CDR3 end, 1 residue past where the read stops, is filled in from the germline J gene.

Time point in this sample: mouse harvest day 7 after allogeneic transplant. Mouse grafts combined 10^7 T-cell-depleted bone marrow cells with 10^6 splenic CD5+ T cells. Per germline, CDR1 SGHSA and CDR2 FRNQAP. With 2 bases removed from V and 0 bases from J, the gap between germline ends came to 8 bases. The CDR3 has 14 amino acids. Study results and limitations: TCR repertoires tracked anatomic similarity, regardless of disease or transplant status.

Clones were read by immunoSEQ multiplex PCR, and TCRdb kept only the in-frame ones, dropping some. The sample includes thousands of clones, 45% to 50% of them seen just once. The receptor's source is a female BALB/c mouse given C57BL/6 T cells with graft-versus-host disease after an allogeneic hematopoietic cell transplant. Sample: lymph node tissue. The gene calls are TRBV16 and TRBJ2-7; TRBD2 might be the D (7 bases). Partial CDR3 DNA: TGTGCAAGCAGCTTACTGGGGGCCTCCTATGAACAGTAC. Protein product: CASSLLGASYEQY. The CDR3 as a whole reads CASSLLGASYEQYF.